This T cell receptor beta chain comes out of a study of cytomegalovirus exposure and HLA in healthy donors. The study's findings and limits: HLA allele associations emerged for roughly 17,000 TCR beta sequences in a later analysis, at 0.05 false discovery rate.

On this clone: Its antigen remains unknown.

A multiplex PCR was run with 60 Vbeta primers and 13 Jbeta primers. This table comes from immunoSEQ multiplex PCR, and its TCRdb copy is limited to in-frame clones, with some not included. The sample has around 74,000 clones. The CDR3 spans 15 residues. With 0 bases clipped from V and 4 bases from J, the junction kept 4 bases outside the gene matches. Germline CDR1 reads LNHNV; CDR2 reads YYDKDF (reference sequence). The sequencing input was PBMCs. V gene TRBV15 combines with J gene TRBJ2-5, with TRBD2 identical over 8 bases. This receptor was taken from a man in his forties or fifties in good health and CMV-seropositive. This CDR3 is CATSRDLTSGETQYF. CDR3 nucleotides: TGTGCCACCAGCAGAGATTTAACTAGCGGAGAGACCCAGTACTTC.